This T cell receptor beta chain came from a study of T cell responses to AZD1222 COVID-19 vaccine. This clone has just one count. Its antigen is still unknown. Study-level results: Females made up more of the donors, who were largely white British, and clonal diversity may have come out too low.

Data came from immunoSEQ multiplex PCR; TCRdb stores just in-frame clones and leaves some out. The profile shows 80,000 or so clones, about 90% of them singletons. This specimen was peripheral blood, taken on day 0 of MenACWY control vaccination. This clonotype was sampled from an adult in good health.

The CDR3, as DNA: TGTGCCAGCAGCCAAGATGAGTACCGAGATACGCAGTATTTT. Translated, it gives CASSQDEYRDTQYF. The chain links TRBV4-2 to TRBJ2-3; D not resolved. The V gene lost 0 bases and the J gene lost 5 bases, with 9 bases spanning the gap. The CDR3 contains 14 residues. Germline V gives CDR1 LGHNA, CDR2 YNFKEQ.